This entry lists 9 T cell receptor beta chains sequenced from one sample in a study of blood T cell repertoires in COVID-19. TCRdb keeps only in-frame clones here, not all; method: immunoSEQ multiplex PCR. The sample consists of about 88,000 clones, approximately 88% of them appearing once. The sequenced material came from peripheral blood. Receptors were obtained from a woman aged 55-69 years with COVID-19, enrolled during active disease.

This sequence joins TRBV6-6 and TRBJ1-2; 8 positions match TRBD1. The CDR3 contains 15 residues. Germline CDR1 and CDR2: MNHNY and SVGAGI (reference sequence). Trimming took 6 bases from V and 10 from J; bases not matched to a gene: 16. CDR3 amino acids: CASSRPGGGLWDYTF. The CDR3 DNA is TGTGCCAGCAGCCGGCCAGGGGGCGGACTTTGGGACTACACCTTC.

Details on this clone: One end of the junction fails to match germline, which may point to a read error. The genes are TRBV2 and TRBJ1-2; D unresolved. The CDR3 has 13 amino acids. Germline assignment: CDR1 SNHLY and CDR2 FYNNEI. The CDR3 coding sequence is TGTGCCAGCAGAGAAGACGGTAACTATGGCTACACCTTC. Translated, it gives CASREDGNYGYTF.

V usage is TRBV30 and J usage is TRBJ1-5; no clear D. The V and J ends lost 7 bases and 3 bases respectively, with 13 bases between them. The CDR3 has 13 residues. The germline V gene has CDR1 GTSNPN and CDR2 SVGIG (reference sequence). This CDR3 is CASSPGDNQPQHF. CDR3 bases: TGTGCCTCTAGCCCCGGGGACAATCAGCCCCAGCATTTT.

V and J are TRBV6-5 and TRBJ2-5; D is uncertain. V was pared by 6 bases and J by 1 base, with 9 bases between. CDR1 and CDR2 from the germline V gene are MNHEY and SVGAGI. CDR3 size: 13 residues. This CDR3 is CASRPTLQETQYF. The CDR3 DNA reads as TGTGCCAGCAGGCCGACACTCCAAGAGACCCAGTACTTC.

V usage is TRBV7-9 and J usage is TRBJ2-5; 9 bases are shared with TRBD2. This CDR3 is built from 18 residues. The V gene end was trimmed by 2 bases and the J gene end by 2 bases; junction bases not matched to a gene: 12. The germline gives CDR1 SEHNR, CDR2 FQNEAQ (reference sequence). CDR3 nucleotide sequence: TGTGCCAGCAGCTTATCTAGCGGCGGGGGGGCTTTTCAAGAGACCCAGTACTTC. This codes for CASSLSSGGGAFQETQYF.

This clone was detected only a few times. The J gene is TRBJ1-2, the V gene TRBV5-8, with 9 bases identical to TRBD1. The CDR3 length is 13 residues. The germline gives CDR1 SGHTS, CDR2 YDEGEE. V shed 4 bases and J 6 bases; nucleotides not matched to a gene: 4. The CDR3: CASSINRGHGYTF. In DNA, the CDR3 is TGTGCCAGCAGCATAAACAGGGGGCATGGCTACACCTTC.

This clone was seen only a few times. This chain joins TRBV7-9 and TRBJ1-1, with 7 bases matching TRBD1. The V and J ends lost 4 bases and 2 bases, in that order; junction bases with no gene match: 16. The CDR3 covers 18 residues. Germline V CDR1 and CDR2: SEHNR, FQNEAQ (reference sequence). CDR3 loop: CASSSRQGEARINTEAFF. The CDR3 coding sequence is TGTGCCAGCAGCTCGAGACAGGGAGAAGCGAGAATTAACACTGAAGCTTTCTTT. Drawing the rest from reference TRBV7-9 and TRBJ1-1, the complete variable domain is DTGVSQNPRHKITKRGQNVTFRCDPISEHNRLYWYRQTLGQGPEFLTYFQNEAQLEKSRLLSDRFSAERPKGSFSTLEIQRTEQGDSAMYLCASSSRQGEARINTEAFFGQGTRLTVV.

The chain has TRBV28 and TRBJ1-1, with D perhaps matching TRBD1 (5 bases). The CDR3 covers 14 residues. Germline V gene data show CDR1 as MDHEN and CDR2 as SYDVKM. Trimming pared 7 bases from V and 4 bases from J, leaving 16 bases between. The CDR3 DNA reads as TGTGCCAGCACGCAGGGACTGTATGCCACTGAAGCTTTCTTT. Translation gives CASTQGLYATEAFF. The variable domain in full, completed from reference TRBV28 and TRBJ1-1, reads DVKVTQSSRYLVKRTGEKVFLECVQDMDHENMFWYRQDPGLGLRLIYFSYDVKMKEKGDIPEGYSVSREKKERFSLILESASTNQTSMYLCASTQGLYATEAFFGQGTRLTVV.

The J gene is TRBJ1-1, the V gene TRBV4-3; D may be TRBD1 (5 bases). This CDR3 has 12 residues. Per the germline V gene, CDR1 is LGHNA and CDR2 is YSLEER. V gave up 0 bases and J gave up 12 bases, with 11 bases separating them. The CDR3 DNA sequence: TGCGCCAGCAGCCAAGATACAGGTCTGCCTTTCTTT. Translated: CASSQDTGLPFF.